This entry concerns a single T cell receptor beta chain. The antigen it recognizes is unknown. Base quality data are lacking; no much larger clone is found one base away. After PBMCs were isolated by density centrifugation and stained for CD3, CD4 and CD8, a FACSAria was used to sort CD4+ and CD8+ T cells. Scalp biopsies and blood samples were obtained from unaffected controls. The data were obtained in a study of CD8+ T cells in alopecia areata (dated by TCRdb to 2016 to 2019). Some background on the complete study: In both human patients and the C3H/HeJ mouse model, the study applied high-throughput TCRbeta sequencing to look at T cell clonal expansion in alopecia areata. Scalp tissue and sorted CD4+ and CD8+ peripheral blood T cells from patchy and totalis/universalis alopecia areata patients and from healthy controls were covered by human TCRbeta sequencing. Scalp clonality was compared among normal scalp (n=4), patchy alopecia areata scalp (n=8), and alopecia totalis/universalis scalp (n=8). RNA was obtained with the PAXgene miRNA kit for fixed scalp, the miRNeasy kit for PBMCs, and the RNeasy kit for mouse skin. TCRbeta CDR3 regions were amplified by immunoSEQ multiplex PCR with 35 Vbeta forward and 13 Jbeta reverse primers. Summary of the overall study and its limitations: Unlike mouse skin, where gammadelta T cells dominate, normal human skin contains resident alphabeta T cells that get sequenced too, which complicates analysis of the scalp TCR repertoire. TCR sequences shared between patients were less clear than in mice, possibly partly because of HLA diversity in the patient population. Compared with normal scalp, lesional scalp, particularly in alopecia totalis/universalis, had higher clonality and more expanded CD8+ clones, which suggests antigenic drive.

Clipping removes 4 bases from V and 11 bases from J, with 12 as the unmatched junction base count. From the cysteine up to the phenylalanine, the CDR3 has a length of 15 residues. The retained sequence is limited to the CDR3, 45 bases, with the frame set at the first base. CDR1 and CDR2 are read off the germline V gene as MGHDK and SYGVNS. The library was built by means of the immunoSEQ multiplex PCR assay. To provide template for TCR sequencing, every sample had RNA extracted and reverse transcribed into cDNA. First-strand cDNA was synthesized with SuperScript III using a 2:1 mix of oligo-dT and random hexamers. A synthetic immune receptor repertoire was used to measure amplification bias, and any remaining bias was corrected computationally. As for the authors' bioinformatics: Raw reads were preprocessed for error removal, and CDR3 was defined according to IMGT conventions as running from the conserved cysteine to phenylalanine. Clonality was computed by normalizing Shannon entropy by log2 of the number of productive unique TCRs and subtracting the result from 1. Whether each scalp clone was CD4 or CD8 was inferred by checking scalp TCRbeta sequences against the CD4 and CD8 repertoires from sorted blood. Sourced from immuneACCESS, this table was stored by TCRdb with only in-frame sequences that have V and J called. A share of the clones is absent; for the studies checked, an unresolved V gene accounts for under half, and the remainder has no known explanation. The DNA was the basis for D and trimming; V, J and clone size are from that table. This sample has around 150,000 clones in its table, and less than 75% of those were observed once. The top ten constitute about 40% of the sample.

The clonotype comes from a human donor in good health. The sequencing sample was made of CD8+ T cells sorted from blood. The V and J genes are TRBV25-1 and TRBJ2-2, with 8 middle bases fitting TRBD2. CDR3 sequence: CASSVRLAGGGELFF. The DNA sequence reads TGTGCCAGCAGTGTTCGGCTGGCGGGAGGCGGTGAGCTGTTTTTT.